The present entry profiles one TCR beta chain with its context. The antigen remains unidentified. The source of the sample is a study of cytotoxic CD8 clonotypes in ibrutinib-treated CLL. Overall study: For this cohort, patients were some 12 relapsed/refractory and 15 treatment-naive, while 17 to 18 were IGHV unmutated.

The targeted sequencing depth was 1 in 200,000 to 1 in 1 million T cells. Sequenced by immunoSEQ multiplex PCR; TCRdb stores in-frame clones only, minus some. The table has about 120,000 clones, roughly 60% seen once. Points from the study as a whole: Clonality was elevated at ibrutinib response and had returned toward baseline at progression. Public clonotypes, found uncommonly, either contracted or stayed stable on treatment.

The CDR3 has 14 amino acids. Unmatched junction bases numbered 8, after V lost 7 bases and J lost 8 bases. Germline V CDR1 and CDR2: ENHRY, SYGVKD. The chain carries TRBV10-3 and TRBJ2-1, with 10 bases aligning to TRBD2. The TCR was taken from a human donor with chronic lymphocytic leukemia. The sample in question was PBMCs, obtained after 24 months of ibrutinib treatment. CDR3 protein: CAIKTSGGADEQFF. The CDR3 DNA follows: TGTGCCATCAAGACAAGCGGGGGGGCGGATGAGCAGTTCTTC.